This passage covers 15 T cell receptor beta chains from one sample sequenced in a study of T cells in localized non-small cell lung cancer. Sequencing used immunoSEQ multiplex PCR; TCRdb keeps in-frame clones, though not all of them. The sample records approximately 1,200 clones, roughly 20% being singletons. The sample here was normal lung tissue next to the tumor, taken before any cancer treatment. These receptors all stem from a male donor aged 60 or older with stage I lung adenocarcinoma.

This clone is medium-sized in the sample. CDR3 amino acids: CASSLFREYGNTGELFF. Written as DNA, the CDR3 is TGTGCCAGCAGCTTGTTCCGGGAATATGGGAACACCGGGGAGCTGTTTTTT. The chain is built from TRBV11-3 and TRBJ2-2, with a weak D call TRBD2 (5 bases). Trimming cost V 3 bases and J 1 base, with 15 bases left between them. Germline V gene sequence: CDR1 SGHNT, CDR2 YENEEA. The CDR3 totals 17 residues.

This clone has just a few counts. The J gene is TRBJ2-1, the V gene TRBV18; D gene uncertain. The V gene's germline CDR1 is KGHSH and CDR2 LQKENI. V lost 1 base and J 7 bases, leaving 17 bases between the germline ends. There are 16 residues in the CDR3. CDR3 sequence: CASSPLHSTNGNEQFF. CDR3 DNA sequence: TGTGCCAGCTCACCACTCCACAGTACAAACGGAAATGAGCAGTTCTTC. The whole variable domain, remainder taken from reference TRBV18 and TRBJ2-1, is NAGVMQNPRHLVRRRGQEARLRCSPMKGHSHVYWYRQLPEEGLKFMVYLQKENIIDESGMPKERFSAEFPKEGPSILRIQQVVRGDSAAYFCASSPLHSTNGNEQFFGPGTRLTVL.

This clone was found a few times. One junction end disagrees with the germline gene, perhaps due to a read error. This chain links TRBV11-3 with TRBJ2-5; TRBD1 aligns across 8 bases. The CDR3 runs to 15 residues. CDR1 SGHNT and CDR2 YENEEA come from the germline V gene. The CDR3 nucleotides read TGTGCTAGCAGCTCTTTGGGACAGGAGGGAGAGACCCAGTACTTC. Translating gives CASSSLGQEGETQYF. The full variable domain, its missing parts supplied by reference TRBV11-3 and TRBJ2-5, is EAGVVQSPRYKIIEKKQPVAFWCNPISGHNTLYWYLQNLGQGPELLIRYENEEAVDDSQLPKDRFSAERLKGVDSTLKIQPAELGDSAVYLCASSSLGQEGETQYFGPGTRLLVL.

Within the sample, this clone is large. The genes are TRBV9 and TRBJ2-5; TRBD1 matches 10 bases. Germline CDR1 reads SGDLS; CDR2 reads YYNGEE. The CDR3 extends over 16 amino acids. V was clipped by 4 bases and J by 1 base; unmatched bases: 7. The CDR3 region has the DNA TGTGCCAGCAGCCCTCCGACAGGGGGCCTCCAAGAGACCCAGTACTTC. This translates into CASSPPTGGLQETQYF.

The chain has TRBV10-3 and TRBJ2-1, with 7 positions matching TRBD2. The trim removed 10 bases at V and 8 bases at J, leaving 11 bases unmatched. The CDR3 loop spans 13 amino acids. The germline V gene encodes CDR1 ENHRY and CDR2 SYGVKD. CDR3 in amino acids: CASKYGGSHEQFF. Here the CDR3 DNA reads TGTGCCAGTAAATACGGGGGGTCCCATGAGCAGTTCTTC.

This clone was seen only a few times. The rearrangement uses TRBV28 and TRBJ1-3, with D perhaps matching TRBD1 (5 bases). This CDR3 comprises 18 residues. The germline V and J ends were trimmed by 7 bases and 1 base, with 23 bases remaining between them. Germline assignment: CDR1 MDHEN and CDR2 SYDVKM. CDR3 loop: CASTLAGPQDMSGNTIYF. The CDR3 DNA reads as TGTGCCAGCACACTCGCCGGGCCGCAGGACATGTCTGGAAACACCATATATTTT.

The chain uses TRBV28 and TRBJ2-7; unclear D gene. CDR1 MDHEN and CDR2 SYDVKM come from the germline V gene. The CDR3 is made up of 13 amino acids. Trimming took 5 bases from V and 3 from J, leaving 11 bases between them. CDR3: CASSVGVGYEQYF. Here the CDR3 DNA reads TGTGCCAGCAGTGTTGGGGTTGGCTACGAGCAGTACTTC.

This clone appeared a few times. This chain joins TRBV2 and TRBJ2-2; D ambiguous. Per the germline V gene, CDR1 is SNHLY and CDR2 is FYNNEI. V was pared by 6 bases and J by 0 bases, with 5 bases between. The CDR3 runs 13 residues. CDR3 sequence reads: CASSNSNTGELFF. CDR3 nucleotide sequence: TGTGCCAGCAGCAACTCGAACACCGGGGAGCTGTTTTTT.

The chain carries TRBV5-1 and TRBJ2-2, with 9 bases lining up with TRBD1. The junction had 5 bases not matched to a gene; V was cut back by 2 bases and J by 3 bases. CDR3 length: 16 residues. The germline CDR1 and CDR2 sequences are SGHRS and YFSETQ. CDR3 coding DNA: TGCGCCAGCAGCTTAGGGACAGGGACTCACACCGGGGAGCTGTTTTTT. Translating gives CASSLGTGTHTGELFF.

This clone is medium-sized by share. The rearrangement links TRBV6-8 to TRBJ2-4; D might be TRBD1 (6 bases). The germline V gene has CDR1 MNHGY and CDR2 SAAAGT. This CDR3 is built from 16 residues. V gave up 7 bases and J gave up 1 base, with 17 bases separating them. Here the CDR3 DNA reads TGTGCCAGCAACGCCCAGGGGTTCGAGGCCAAAAACATTCAGTACTTC. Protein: CASNAQGFEAKNIQYF.

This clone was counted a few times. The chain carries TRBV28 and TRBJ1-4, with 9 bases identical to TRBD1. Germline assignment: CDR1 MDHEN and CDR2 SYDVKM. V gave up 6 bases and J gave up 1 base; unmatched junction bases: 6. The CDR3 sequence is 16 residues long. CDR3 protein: CASRKQGAQTNEKLFF. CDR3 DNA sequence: TGTGCCAGCAGGAAACAGGGGGCGCAAACTAATGAAAAACTGTTTTTT. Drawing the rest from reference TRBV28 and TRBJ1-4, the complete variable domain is DVKVTQSSRYLVKRTGEKVFLECVQDMDHENMFWYRQDPGLGLRLIYFSYDVKMKEKGDIPEGYSVSREKKERFSLILESASTNQTSMYLCASRKQGAQTNEKLFFGSGTQLSVL.

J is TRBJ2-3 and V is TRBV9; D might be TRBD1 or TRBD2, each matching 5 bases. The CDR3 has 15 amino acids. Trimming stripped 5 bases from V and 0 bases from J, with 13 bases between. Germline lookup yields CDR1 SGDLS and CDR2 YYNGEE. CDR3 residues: CASSEGTASTDTQYF. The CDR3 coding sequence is TGTGCCAGCAGTGAAGGGACGGCTAGCACAGATACGCAGTATTTT.

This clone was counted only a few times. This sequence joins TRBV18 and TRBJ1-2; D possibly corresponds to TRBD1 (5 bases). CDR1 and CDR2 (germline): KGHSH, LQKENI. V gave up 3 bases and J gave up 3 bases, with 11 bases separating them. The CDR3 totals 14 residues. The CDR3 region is CASSPRDQYYGYTF. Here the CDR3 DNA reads TGTGCCAGCTCACCCCGGGACCAATACTATGGCTACACCTTC.

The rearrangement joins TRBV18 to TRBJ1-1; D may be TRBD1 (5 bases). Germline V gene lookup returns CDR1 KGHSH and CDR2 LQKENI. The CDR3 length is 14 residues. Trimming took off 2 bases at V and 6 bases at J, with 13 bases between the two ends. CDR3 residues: CASSPGPGLAEAFF. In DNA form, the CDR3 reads TGTGCCAGCTCACCAGGCCCGGGACTCGCTGAAGCTTTCTTT.

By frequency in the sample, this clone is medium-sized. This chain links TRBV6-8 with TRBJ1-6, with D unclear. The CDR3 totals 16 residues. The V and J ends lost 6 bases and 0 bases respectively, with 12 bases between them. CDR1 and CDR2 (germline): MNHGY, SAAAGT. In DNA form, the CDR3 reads TGTGCCAGCAGCTTCGATGGAAGCTCCTATAATTCACCCCTCCACTTT. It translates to CASSFDGSSYNSPLHF.